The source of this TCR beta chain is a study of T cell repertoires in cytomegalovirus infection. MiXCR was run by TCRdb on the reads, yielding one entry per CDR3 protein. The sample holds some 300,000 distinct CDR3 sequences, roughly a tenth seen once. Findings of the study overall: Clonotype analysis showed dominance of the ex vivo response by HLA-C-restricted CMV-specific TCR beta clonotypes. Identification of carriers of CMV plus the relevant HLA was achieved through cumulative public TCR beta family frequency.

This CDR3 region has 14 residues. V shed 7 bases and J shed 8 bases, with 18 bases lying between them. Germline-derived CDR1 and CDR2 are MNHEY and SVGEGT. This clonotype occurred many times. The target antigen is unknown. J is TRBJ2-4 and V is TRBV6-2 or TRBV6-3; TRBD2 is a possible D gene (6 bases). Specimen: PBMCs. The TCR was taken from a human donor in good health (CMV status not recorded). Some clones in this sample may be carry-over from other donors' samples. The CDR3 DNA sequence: TGTGCCAGCACCGGTGGGACTCTAAGGGACATTCAGTACTTC. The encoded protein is CASTGGTLRDIQYF.